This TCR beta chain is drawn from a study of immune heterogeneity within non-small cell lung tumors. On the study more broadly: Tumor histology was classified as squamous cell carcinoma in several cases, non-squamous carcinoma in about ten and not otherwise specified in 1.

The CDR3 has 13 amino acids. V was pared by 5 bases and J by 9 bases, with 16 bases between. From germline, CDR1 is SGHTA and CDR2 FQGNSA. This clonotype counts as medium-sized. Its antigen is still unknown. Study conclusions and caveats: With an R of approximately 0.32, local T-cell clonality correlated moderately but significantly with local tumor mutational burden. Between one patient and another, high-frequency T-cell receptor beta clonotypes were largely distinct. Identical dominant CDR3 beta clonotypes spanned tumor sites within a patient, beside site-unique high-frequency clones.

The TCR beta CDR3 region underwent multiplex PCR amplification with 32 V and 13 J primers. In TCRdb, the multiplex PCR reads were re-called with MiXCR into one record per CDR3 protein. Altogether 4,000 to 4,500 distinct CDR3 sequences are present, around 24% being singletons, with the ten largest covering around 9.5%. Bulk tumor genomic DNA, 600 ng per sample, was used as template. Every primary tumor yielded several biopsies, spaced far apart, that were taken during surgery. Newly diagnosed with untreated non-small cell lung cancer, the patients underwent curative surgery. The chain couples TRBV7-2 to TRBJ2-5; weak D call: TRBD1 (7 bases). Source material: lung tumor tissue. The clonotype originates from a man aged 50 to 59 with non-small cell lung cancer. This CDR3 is CASSQGGQPAQYF. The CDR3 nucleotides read TGTGCCAGCAGCCAGGGGGGCCAGCCGGCCCAGTACTTC.